These T cell receptor beta chains were read from a single sample in a study of blood T cell repertoires in COVID-19. Some clones are missing from TCRdb's copy, which holds only in-frame ones; the method was immunoSEQ multiplex PCR. The sample comprises about 70,000 clones, roughly 81% of which are singletons, and roughly 14% rests with the top ten. The specimen was peripheral blood. The receptors stem from a man of 80 years or more with acute or convalescent COVID-19. Both conserved end residues are part of each CDR3. Each record gives: D gene, V gene, J gene, clone size, CDR3 DNA, CDR3 protein. A D gene is named only where the DNA matches it firmly. Size values are once, few and many counts, or a class for expanded clones, and some rows have none.

NA	TRBV19	TRBJ1-5	NA	TGTGCCAGTAGACATACATGGGGGGTTTATAGCAATCAGCCCCAGCATTTT	CASRHTWGVYSNQPQHF
NA	TRBV9	TRBJ1-1	NA	TGTGCCAGCAGCGTAGCTCCGGGGGGGACTGAAGCTTTCTTT	CASSVAPGGTEAFF
TRBD2	TRBV11-3	TRBJ2-3	NA	TGTGCCAGCAGCGGGGGACTAGCGGGAGGAACAGATACGCAGTATTTT	CASSGGLAGGTDTQYF
TRBD1	TRBV6-5	TRBJ1-6	many	TGTGCCAGCATGGTCGGACAGGCCTATTCACCCCTCCACTTT	CASMVGQAYSPLHF
NA	TRBV5-4	TRBJ1-2	NA	TGTGCCAGCAGCCTCGGCGGGTACGGGGGGGCTGGGGATGGCTACACCTTC	CASSLGGYGGAGDGYTF
NA	TRBV23-1	TRBJ1-6	NA	TGCGCCAGCAGTCCGAGGGACATCCCCGGTGGCCTCCACTTT	CASSPRDIPGGLHF
TRBD2	TRBV24-1	TRBJ2-3	NA	TGTGCCACCAGTGACCCCTCCATAGCGGGAGACACAGATACGCAGTATTTT	CATSDPSIAGDTDTQYF
TRBD2	TRBV6-2/TRBV6-3	TRBJ2-7	NA	TGTGCCAGCAGTCGGACTAGCGCCTACGAGCAGTACTTC	CASSRTSAYEQYF
TRBD1	TRBV4-1	TRBJ1-2	NA	TGCGCCAGCAGCCAAGACAGGGGGCTGTCCGCTGGCTACACCTTC	CASSQDRGLSAGYTF
NA	TRBV4-3	TRBJ1-2	NA	TGCGCCAGCAGCCTCGCGGGGGGGGCATCAGCTGGCTACACCTTC	CASSLAGGASAGYTF
NA	TRBV7-3	TRBJ2-1	NA	TGTGCCAGCAGCTTAAATTCCCCCAGCGTCGGGGGTGAGCAGTTCTTC	CASSLNSPSVGGEQFF
NA	TRBV5-1	TRBJ1-1	NA	TGCGCCAGCAGCAAAGAAAGGGGGTTAGACTTTCCTTTGGGGCCGGCTTTCTTT	CASSKERGLDFPLGPAFF
NA	TRBV10-3	TRBJ2-1	few	TGTGCCGCTCAACAGGGTTCGGGCTACAATGAGCAGTTCTTC	CAAQQGSGYNEQFF
NA	TRBV18	TRBJ1-1	NA	TGTGCCAGCTCACAGACAGAAAACACTGAAGCTTTCTTT	CASSQTENTEAFF
NA	TRBV19	TRBJ1-1	NA	TGTGCCAGTAGTATGCTCAGGGTTGGGACTGAAGCTTTCTTT	CASSMLRVGTEAFF